This T cell receptor (beta chain) comes out of a study of shared clonotypes between healthy human individuals. Original processing notes: Quality scores were absent from the junction-only immunoSEQ sequences, so filtering differed. Some clones are missing from TCRdb's copy, which holds only in-frame ones; the method was immunoSEQ multiplex PCR. Clone size and the V and J calls come from that table; the DNA yielded D and trimming. The sample shows about 1 million clones, more than 60% of them seen only once. The source of this sequence is a young man in good health. Sequences were obtained from memory CD4+ T cells sorted from blood. Specified subset: CD45RA-negative fraction.

The CDR3, as DNA: TGTGCCAGCAGCTTAGCTACAGGGTTTACCGGGGAGCTGTTTTTT. Translating gives CASSLATGFTGELFF. V usage is TRBV11-2 and J usage is TRBJ2-2; D might be TRBD1 (6 bases). The germline V gene has CDR1 SGHAT and CDR2 FQNNGV. V was trimmed by 1 base and J by 5 bases, leaving 11 bases between them. The CDR3 runs to 15 residues.